This T cell receptor (beta chain) is drawn from a study of blood T cell repertoires in COVID-19. Background on the study: Italy, Spain and the United States were the sources of the convalescent and acute COVID-19 samples. PBMCs, B-cell-depleted T cells, or T cells were the source of the cDNA or gDNA that made up the material.

The authors' processing: Nucleated cell number was recorded as an estimate derived from reference gene primer amplification. Sequencing used immunoSEQ multiplex PCR; TCRdb keeps in-frame clones, though not all of them. V and J calls and clone size are those listed in that table; D and trimming were worked out from the DNA. There are about 300,000 clones in the sample; 85% occur only once, and roughly 15% lies in the top ten. CDR3 length equals 14 residues. V trimming: 4 bases; J trimming: 3 bases; junction bases outside the gene matches: 4. Germline V gives CDR1 LGHDT, CDR2 YNNKEL (reference sequence).

The sample comprised peripheral blood. The rearrangement joins TRBV3-1 (or the pseudogene TRBV3-2) to TRBJ2-7, with 9 positions matching TRBD1. This TCR was sampled from a human donor in a cohort sampled during active COVID-19. This chain's CDR3 is CASSRTGARYEQYF. The CDR3 region has the DNA TGTGCCAGCAGCCGGACAGGGGCGCGCTACGAGCAGTACTTC.